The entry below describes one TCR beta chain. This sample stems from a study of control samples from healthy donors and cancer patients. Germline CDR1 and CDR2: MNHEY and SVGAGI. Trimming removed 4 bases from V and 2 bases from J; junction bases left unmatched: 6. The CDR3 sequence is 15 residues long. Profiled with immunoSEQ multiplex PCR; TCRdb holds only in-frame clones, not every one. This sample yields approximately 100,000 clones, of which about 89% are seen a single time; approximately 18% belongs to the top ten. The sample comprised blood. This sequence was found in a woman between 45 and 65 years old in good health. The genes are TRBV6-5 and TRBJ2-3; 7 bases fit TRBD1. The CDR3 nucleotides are TGTGCCAGCAGTTTCACGACAGGGTACACAGATACGCAGTATTTT. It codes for CASSFTTGYTDTQYF.